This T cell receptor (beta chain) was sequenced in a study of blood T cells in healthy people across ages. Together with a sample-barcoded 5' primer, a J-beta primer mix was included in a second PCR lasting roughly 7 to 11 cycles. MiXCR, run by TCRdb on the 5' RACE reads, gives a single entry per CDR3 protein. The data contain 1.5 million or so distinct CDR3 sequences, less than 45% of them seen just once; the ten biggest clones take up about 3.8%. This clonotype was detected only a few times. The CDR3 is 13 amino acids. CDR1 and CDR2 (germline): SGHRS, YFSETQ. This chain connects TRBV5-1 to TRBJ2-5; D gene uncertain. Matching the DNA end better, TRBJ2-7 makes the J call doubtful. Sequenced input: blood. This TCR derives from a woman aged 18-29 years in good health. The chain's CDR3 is CASSLIGSHEQYF. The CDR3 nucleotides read TGCGCCAGCAGCTTGATCGGGTCCCACGAGCAGTACTTC.